This section outlines one TCR beta chain sequence together with its context. Its matching antigen is unknown. Selected positively for CCR7 and CD45RO-negative, naive CD8 cells excluded terminally differentiated effector memory CD45RA+ cells. All of the donors resided in Nashville, Tennessee, and each was a Caucasian adult. Sequencing was performed with immunoSEQ multiplex PCR; in TCRdb, only in-frame clones are kept and a portion is missing. Counted here are about 1,900,000 clones, about 94% occurring once; the ten biggest clones make up roughly 1.2%. The CDR3 is 18 residues long. V lost 8 bases and J lost 2; bases outside the gene matches: 14. From germline, CDR1 is SNHLY and CDR2 FYNNEI. The data derive from a study of shared clonotypes between healthy human individuals. General observations from the study: Of the naive CD4 clonotypes, roughly 5.2% were shared across four donors. Despite large depth, rarefaction showed incomplete sorted-subset sequencing.

The source is a man between 18 and 35 years old in good health. The sample taken for sequencing was naive CD8+ T cells sorted from blood. The chain employs TRBV2 and TRBJ2-3; 12 bases map to TRBD2. CDR3: CASVATSGGPKYTDTQYF. The CDR3 DNA reads as TGTGCCAGCGTCGCGACTAGCGGGGGCCCAAAATACACAGATACGCAGTATTTT.